What follows are 3 T cell receptor beta chains derived from one specimen sequenced in a study of the immune and genomic landscape of osteosarcoma. This table comes from immunoSEQ multiplex PCR, and its TCRdb copy is limited to in-frame clones, with some not included. The sample consists of about 6,200 clones, 55% to 75% of them appearing once. Primary, local recurrence and metastasis osteosarcoma tumors were taken after treatment from poor-prognosis patients. Sequenced material: osteosarcoma tumor tissue from the lung. The receptors derive from a human donor with osteosarcoma.

This chain joins TRBV13 and TRBJ1-1, with unresolved D. Trimming took 0 bases from V and 4 from J, leaving 15 bases between them. The CDR3 sequence is 16 residues long. Germline loops: CDR1 PRHDT, CDR2 FYEKMQ (reference sequence). CDR3 protein: CASSLGRPIGTTEAFF. The CDR3 bases are TGTGCCAGCAGCTTAGGCCGACCCATCGGAACCACTGAAGCTTTCTTT.

The rearrangement joins TRBV15 to TRBJ1-3; D remains unclear. The CDR3 runs 15 residues. Germline lookup yields CDR1 LNHNV and CDR2 YYDKDF (reference sequence). V lost 0 bases and J 2 bases, leaving 8 bases between the germline ends. The CDR3 nucleotides read TGTGCCACCAGCAGAGATAGGGCACCTGGAAACACCATATATTTT. It codes for CATSRDRAPGNTIYF.

The chain's CDR3 is CASSSTGTLLVDEQFF. In nucleotides, the CDR3 is TGTGCCAGCAGCTCAACCGGGACACTGCTAGTGGATGAGCAGTTCTTC. The chain uses TRBV13 and TRBJ2-1; TRBD1 is a possible D gene (6 bases). This CDR3 contains 16 residues. V lost 4 bases, J lost 8 bases, and 21 bases lay in between. Germline lookup yields CDR1 PRHDT and CDR2 FYEKMQ (reference sequence).